The 15 T cell receptor beta chains reported below all come from one sample, sequenced in a study of shared clonotypes between healthy human individuals. Produced via immunoSEQ multiplex PCR; TCRdb's table is partial and in-frame only. The sample holds 1.5 million to 2.5 million clones, about 95% seen once. CD45RO-negative CD8 cells positively selected for CCR7 made up the naive population, which excluded terminally differentiated effector memory CD45RA+ cells. Sequencing input: naive CD8+ T cells sorted from blood. The receptors shown here come from a man aged 18 to 29 in good health.

This clone came up once. The CDR3 loop reads CASSYGQGRGEKLFF. The CDR3 DNA reads TGTGCCAGCAGTTACGGACAGGGACGCGGTGAAAAACTGTTTTTT. The chain combines TRBV6-5 with TRBJ1-4, with TRBD1 identical over 8 bases. The germline gives CDR1 MNHEY, CDR2 SVGAGI. V shed 2 bases and J 7 bases; nucleotides not matched to a gene: 6. The CDR3 contains 15 residues.

The chain couples TRBV4-1 to TRBJ2-1; 11 positions match TRBD2. With 4 bases clipped from V and 12 bases from J, the junction kept 11 bases outside the gene matches. The germline V gene has CDR1 MGHRA and CDR2 YSYEKL. This CDR3 comprises 15 residues. CDR3 DNA: TGCGCCAGCAGCCCTACTAGCGGGGGCCCTTTTTGGCAGTTCTTC. Its translation is CASSPTSGGPFWQFF.

V and J are TRBV13 and TRBJ2-7; the D gene is possibly TRBD2 (6 bases). Germline-derived CDR1 and CDR2 are PRHDT and FYEKMQ (reference sequence). This CDR3 has 17 residues. V was clipped by 5 bases and J by 4 bases, with 24 bases between them. CDR3 in DNA: TGTGCCAGCAGCCCCGAGGGAACGGGAGTAAATAAGTACGAGCAGTACTTC. Its translation: CASSPEGTGVNKYEQYF. The full variable domain, in which reference TRBV13 and TRBJ2-7 provide the parts outside the CDR3, is AAGVIQSPRHLIKEKRETATLKCYPIPRHDTVYWYQQGPGQDPQFLISFYEKMQSDKGSIPDRFSAQQFSDYHSELNMSSLELGDSALYFCASSPEGTGVNKYEQYFGPGTRLTVT.

As regards this clone: Within the sample, other DNA sequences also encode this same CDR3. The gene calls are TRBV5-4 and TRBJ1-1, with TRBD1 as a possible D gene (5 bases). CDR1 and CDR2 from the germline V gene are SGHNT and YYREEE (reference sequence). The length of the CDR3 is 14 residues. Trimming took off 5 bases at V and 0 bases at J, with 11 bases between the two ends. In nucleotides, the CDR3 is TGTGCCAGCAGTCCCGGGACTCTGAACACTGAAGCTTTCTTT. Translating gives CASSPGTLNTEAFF.

The J gene is TRBJ2-4, the V gene TRBV19, with a tentative D call TRBD1 (6 bases). Germline loops: CDR1 LNHDA, CDR2 SQIVND (reference sequence). V was pared by 1 base and J by 3 bases, with 13 bases between. This CDR3 is built from 16 residues. For the CDR3, the DNA is TGTGCCAGTAGTATAGGGAACAGGGTGAGCAAAAACATTCAGTACTTC. It codes for CASSIGNRVSKNIQYF.

The chain uses TRBV27 and TRBJ2-6, with TRBD2 as a possible D gene (5 bases). Trimming took 2 bases from V and 1 from J, leaving 9 bases between them. From germline, CDR1 is MNHEY and CDR2 SMNVEV (reference sequence). The CDR3 covers 16 residues. Here the CDR3 reads CASSLVGVSGANVLTF. CDR3 bases: TGTGCCAGCAGTTTAGTCGGGGTTTCTGGGGCCAACGTCCTGACTTTC.

This clone has just one count. The chain has TRBV27 and TRBJ2-1; D is unresolved. Per germline, CDR1 MNHEY and CDR2 SMNVEV (reference sequence). V dropped 5 bases and J dropped 6 bases, with 11 bases sitting between them. This CDR3 has 13 amino acids. In DNA form, the CDR3 reads TGTGCCAGCAGTCCCATTTTCGGCAATGAGCAGTTCTTC. It codes for CASSPIFGNEQFF.

The genes are TRBV7-9 and TRBJ2-7; D tentatively fits TRBD1 or TRBD2 (6 bases each). The CDR3 is 15 amino acids. Germline assignment: CDR1 SEHNR and CDR2 FQNEAQ (reference sequence). Deletions cut 6 bases from V and 3 bases from J, with 18 bases between. CDR3 sequence reads: CASSLQGGGGYEQYF. The CDR3 DNA follows: TGTGCCAGCAGTCTGCAAGGGGGAGGTGGCTACGAGCAGTACTTC.

The chain is built from TRBV5-4 and TRBJ2-1, with TRBD2 matching over 13 bases. CDR1 is SGHNT, CDR2 YYREEE, per germline (reference sequence). The CDR3 runs 16 residues. The J segment lost 7 bases and the V segment lost 4 bases, leaving 8 bases of the junction unmatched. CDR3 residues: CASSRTLGLAGNEQFF. The CDR3 DNA reads TGTGCCAGCAGCCGGACGCTGGGACTAGCGGGAAATGAGCAGTTCTTC. The full variable domain, completed using reference TRBV5-4 and TRBJ2-1, is ETGVTQSPTHLIKTRGQQVTLRCSSQSGHNTVSWYQQALGQGPQFIFQYYREEENGRGNFPPRFSGLQFPNYSSELNVNALELDDSALYLCASSRTLGLAGNEQFFGPGTRLTVL.

Regarding this clone: The sample contains more than one DNA sequence encoding this CDR3. The rearrangement uses TRBV7-8 and TRBJ2-5; 8 bases agree with TRBD1. Germline V gene data show CDR1 as SGHVS and CDR2 as FQNEAQ. The CDR3 has 13 residues. J lost 5 bases, V lost 5 bases, and 4 bases had no gene match. This chain's CDR3 is CASSLDREETQYF. In nucleotides, the CDR3 is TGTGCCAGCAGCCTGGACAGGGAGGAGACCCAGTACTTC. Together with reference TRBV7-8 and TRBJ2-5, the CDR3 gives the full variable domain: GAGVSQSPRYKVAKRGQDVALRCDPISGHVSLFWYQQALGQGPEFLTYFQNEAQLDKSGLPSDRFFAERPEGSVSTLKIQRTQQEDSAVYLCASSLDREETQYFGPGTRLLVL.

The chain links TRBV19 to TRBJ2-7; TRBD2 is a possible D gene (5 bases). The CDR3 totals 13 residues. The V end lost 5 bases, the J end lost 2 bases, and 10 bases lay between the germline ends. Germline-derived CDR1 and CDR2 are LNHDA and SQIVND (reference sequence). The CDR3: CASSFSATYEQYF. The CDR3 DNA is TGTGCCAGTAGTTTTAGCGCAACCTACGAGCAGTACTTC.

V gene TRBV11-2 combines with J gene TRBJ2-7, with 7 bases identical to TRBD2. The V gene's germline CDR1 is SGHAT and CDR2 FQNNGV. With V trimmed by 5 bases and J by 3 bases, 10 bases remained unmatched. This CDR3 has 15 residues. The DNA for the CDR3 is TGTGCCAGCAGCCCCAGTAACGGGGGGTACTACGAGCAGTACTTC. Its protein is CASSPSNGGYYEQYF.

CDR3 sequence reads: CASSAREDGYTF. The CDR3 DNA reads as TGTGCCAGCAGTGCCAGAGAGGATGGCTACACCTTC. V is TRBV6-6 and J is TRBJ1-2; D not certain. This CDR3 is built from 12 residues. Looked up from germline, CDR1 is MNHNY and CDR2 is SVGAGI (reference sequence). Trimming left V 5 bases short and J 6 bases short, with 10 bases between.

J is TRBJ2-1 and V is TRBV4-2, with 8 positions matching TRBD1. The germline V gene encodes CDR1 LGHNA and CDR2 YNFKEQ. The CDR3 spans 16 residues. V trimming: 4 bases; J trimming: 2 bases; junction bases outside the gene matches: 7. CDR3 in amino acids: CASSLVQGDPYNEQFF. As DNA, the CDR3 is TGTGCCAGCAGCCTGGTACAGGGGGATCCCTACAATGAGCAGTTCTTC.

This chain links TRBV10-1 with TRBJ2-2, with D uncertain. This CDR3 spans 14 amino acids. CDR1 and CDR2 from the germline V gene are WNHNN and SYGVQD (reference sequence). The ends were cut back, 5 bases at V and 1 base at J, with 8 bases in the middle. The CDR3 nucleotides read TGCGCCAGCAGTAATTACAGGAACACCGGGGAGCTGTTTTTT. It specifies CASSNYRNTGELFF.